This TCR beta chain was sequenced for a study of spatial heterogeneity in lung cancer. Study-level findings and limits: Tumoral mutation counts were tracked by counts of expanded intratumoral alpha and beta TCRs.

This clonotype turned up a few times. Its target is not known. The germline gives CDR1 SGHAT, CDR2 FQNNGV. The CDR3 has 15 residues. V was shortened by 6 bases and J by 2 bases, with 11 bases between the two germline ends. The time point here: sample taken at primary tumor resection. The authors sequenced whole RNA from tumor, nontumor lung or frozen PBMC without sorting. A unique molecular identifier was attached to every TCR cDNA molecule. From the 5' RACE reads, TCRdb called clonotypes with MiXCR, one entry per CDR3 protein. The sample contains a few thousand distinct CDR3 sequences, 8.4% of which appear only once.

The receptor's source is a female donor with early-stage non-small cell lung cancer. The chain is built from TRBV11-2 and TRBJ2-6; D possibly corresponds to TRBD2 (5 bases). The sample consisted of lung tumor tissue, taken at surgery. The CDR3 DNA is TGTGCCAGCAGTTTAAGGCGGGCTGGGGCCAACGTCCTGACTTTC. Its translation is CASSLRRAGANVLTF.